The TCR beta chain described here comes from a study of response to subunit inactivated influenza vaccine. Study findings and constraints: It was suggested by the authors that few new T cells are recruited by each seasonal influenza vaccination.

V shed 5 bases and J shed 0 bases, with 9 bases lying between them. This CDR3 contains 14 residues. Germline V gene data show CDR1 as SGHRS and CDR2 as YFSETQ. One entry per CDR3 protein, called by TCRdb with MiXCR from the RT-PCR reads. The profile shows around 480,000 distinct CDR3 sequences, about 15% of them singletons. Turning to this clonotype: Antigen specificity is unknown.

Source: CD4+ T cells sorted from PBMCs, taken approximately 25 months after vaccination. The receptor was isolated from a man between 50 and 69 years old who received an inactivated influenza vaccine. The chain employs TRBV5-1 and TRBJ1-3; D ambiguous. This CDR3 is CASRPVSSGNTIYF. In DNA form, the CDR3 reads TGCGCCAGCAGGCCCGTTAGCTCTGGAAACACCATATATTTT.